Below, one T cell receptor beta chain is given with its context. This specimen comes from a study of cytomegalovirus exposure and HLA in healthy donors. The study ran its PCR with 60 Vbeta and 13 Jbeta primers. TCRdb's table, derived via immunoSEQ multiplex PCR, lists solely in-frame clones and lacks some. The table records around 140,000 clones, 75% to 80% of them present only once. Trimming took 1 base from V and 4 from J; bases not matched to a gene: 9. Germline V gene lookup returns CDR1 SEHNR and CDR2 FQNEAQ (reference sequence). The CDR3 totals 16 residues. Sequenced: PBMCs. The V gene is TRBV7-9, the J gene TRBJ2-5; 7 bases align to TRBD2. The source of this sequence is a male donor in good health and CMV-seronegative. Written as DNA, the CDR3 is TGTGCCAGCAGCTTAGGGGCAGGGAGGGTATCAGAGACCCAGTACTTC. The encoded protein is CASSLGAGRVSETQYF.